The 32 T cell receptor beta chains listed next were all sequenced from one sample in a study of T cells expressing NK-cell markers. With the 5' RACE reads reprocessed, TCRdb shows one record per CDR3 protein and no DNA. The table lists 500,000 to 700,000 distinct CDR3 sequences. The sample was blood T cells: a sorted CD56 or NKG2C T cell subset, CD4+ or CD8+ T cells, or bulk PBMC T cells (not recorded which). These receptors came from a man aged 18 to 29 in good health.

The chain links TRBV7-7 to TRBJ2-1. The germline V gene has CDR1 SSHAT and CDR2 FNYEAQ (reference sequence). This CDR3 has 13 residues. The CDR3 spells CASASQAYNEQFF.

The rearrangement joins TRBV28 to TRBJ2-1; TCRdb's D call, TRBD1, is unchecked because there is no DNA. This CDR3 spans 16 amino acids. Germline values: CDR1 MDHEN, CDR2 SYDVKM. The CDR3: CASSPSGQEGVHEQFF.

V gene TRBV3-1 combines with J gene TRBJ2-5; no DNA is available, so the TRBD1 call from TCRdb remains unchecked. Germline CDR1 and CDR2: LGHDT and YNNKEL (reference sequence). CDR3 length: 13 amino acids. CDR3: CASSPERPETQYF.

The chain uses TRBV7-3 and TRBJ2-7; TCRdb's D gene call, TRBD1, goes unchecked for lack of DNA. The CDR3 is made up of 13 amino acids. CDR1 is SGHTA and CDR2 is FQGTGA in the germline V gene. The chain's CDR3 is CASSQTLQGRQYF. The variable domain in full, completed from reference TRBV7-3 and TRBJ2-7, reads GAGVSQTPSNKVTEKGKYVELRCDPISGHTALYWYRQSLGQGPEFLIYFQGTGAADDSGLPNDRFFAVRPEGSVSTLKIQRTERGDSAVYLCASSQTLQGRQYFGPGTRLTVT.

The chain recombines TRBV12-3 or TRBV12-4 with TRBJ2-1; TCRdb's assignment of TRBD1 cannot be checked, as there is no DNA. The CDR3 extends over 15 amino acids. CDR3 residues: CASSLAGGYGNEQFF.

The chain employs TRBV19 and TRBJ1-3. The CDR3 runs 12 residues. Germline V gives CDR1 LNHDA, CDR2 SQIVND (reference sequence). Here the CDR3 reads CASIGRRNTIYF.

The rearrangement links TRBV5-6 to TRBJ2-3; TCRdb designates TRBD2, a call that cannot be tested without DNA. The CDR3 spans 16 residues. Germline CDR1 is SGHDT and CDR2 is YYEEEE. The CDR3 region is CACSLFGLADTDTQYF. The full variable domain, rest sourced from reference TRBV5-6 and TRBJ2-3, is DAGVTQSPTHLIKTRGQQVTLRCSPKSGHDTVSWYQQALGQGPQFIFQYYEEEERQRGNFPDRFSGHQFPNYSSELNVNALLLGDSALYLCACSLFGLADTDTQYFGPGTRLTVL.

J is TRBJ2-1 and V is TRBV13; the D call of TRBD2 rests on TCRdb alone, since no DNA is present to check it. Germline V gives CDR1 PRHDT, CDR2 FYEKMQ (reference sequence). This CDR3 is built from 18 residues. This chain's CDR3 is CASSLRSGRFSSYNEQFF.

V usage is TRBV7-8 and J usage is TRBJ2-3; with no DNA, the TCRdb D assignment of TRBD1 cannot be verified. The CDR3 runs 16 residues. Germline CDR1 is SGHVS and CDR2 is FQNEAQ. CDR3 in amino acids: CASSYRDRGRRDTQYF. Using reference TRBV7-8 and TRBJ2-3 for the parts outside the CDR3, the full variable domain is GAGVSQSPRYKVAKRGQDVALRCDPISGHVSLFWYQQALGQGPEFLTYFQNEAQLDKSGLPSDRFFAERPEGSVSTLKIQRTQQEDSAVYLCASSYRDRGRRDTQYFGPGTRLTVL.

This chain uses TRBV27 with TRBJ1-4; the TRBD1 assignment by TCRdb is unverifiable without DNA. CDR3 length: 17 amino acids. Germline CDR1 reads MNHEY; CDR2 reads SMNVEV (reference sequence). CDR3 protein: CASSLLDSGGPNEKLFF.

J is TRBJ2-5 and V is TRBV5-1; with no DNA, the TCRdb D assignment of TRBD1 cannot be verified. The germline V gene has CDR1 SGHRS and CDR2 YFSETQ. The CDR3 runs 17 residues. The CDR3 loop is CASSLGQRGTLKETQYF.

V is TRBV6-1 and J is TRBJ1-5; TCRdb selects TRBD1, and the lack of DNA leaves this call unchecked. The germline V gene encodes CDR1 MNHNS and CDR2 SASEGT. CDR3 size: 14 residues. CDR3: CASRAGAMNQPQHF.

This CDR3 reads CASSLATGATGNYGYTF. The chain has TRBV7-2 and TRBJ1-2; TCRdb's D call, TRBD1, is unchecked because there is no DNA. Looked up from germline, CDR1 is SGHTA and CDR2 is FQGNSA. This CDR3 comprises 17 residues.

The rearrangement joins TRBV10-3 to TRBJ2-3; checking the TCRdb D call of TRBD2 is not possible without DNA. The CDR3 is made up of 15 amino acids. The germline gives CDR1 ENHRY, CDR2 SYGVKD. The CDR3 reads CAISGLAGVTDTQYF.

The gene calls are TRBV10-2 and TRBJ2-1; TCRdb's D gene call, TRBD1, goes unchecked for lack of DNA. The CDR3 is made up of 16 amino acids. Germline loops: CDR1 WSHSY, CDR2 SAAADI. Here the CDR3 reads CASSEPMNGGYNEQFF.

CDR3 in amino acids: CATSETSGRTDTQYF. The chain has TRBV24-1 and TRBJ2-3; the D gene TCRdb calls, TRBD2, cannot be checked with no DNA. CDR1 is KGHDR and CDR2 is SFDVKD in the germline V gene. The CDR3 is 15 residues long.

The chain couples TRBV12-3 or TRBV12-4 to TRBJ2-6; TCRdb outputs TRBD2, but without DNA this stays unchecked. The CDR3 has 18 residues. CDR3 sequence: CASTLGTSGLSGANVLTF.

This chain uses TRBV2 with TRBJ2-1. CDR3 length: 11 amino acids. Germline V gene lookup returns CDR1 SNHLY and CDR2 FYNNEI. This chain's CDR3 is CASRLAAEQFF. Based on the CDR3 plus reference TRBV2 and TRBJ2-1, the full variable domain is EPEVTQTPSHQVTQMGQEVILRCVPISNHLYFYWYRQILGQKVEFLVSFYNNEISEKSEIFDDQFSVERPDGSNFTLKIRSTKLEDSAMYFCASRLAAEQFFGPGTRLTVL.

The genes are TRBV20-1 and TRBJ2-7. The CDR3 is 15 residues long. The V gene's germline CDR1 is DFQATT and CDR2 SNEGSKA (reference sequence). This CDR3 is CSARDTVLGSYEQYF.

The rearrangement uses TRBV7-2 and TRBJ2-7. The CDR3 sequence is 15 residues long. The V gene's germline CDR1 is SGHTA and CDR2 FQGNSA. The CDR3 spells CASSFAEEFNYEQYF.

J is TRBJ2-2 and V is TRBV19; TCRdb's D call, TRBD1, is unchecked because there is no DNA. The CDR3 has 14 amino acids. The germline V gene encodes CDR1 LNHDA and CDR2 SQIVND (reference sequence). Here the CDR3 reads CASSPAGATGELFF.

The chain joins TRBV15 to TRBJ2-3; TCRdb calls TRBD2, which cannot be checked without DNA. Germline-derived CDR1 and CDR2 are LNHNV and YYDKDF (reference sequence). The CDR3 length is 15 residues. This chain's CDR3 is CATRRLAGLGDTQYF.

This CDR3 is CAISGGTGELFF. The chain links TRBV10-3 to TRBJ2-2. Per germline, CDR1 ENHRY and CDR2 SYGVKD. This CDR3 is built from 12 residues.

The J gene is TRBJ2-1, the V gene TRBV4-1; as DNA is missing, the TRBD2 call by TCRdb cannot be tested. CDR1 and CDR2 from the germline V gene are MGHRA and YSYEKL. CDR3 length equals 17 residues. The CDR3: CASSQDGASALLSEQFF.

This CDR3 is CASSPWGQGLDEQYF. The V gene is TRBV6-5, the J gene TRBJ2-7; the D gene TCRdb calls, TRBD1, cannot be checked with no DNA. CDR3 length equals 15 residues. Germline loops: CDR1 MNHEY, CDR2 SVGAGI.

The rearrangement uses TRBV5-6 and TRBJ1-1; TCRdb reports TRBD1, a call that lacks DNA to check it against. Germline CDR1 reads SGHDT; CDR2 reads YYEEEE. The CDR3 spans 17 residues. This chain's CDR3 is CASSFPEDRGVHTEAFF.

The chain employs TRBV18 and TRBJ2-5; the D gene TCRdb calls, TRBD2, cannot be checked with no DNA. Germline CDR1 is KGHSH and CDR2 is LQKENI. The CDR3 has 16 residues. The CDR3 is CASSPWASGRRETQYF.

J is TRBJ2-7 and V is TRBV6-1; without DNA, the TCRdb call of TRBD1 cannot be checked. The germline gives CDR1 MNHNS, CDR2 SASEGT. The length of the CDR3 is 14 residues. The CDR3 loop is CASSETGLSYEQYF.

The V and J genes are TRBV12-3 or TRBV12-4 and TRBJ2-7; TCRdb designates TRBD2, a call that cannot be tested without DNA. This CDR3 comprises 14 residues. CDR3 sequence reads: CASSFGRGRAGQYF.

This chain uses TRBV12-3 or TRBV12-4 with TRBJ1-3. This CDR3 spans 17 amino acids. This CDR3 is CASRTVQFGVSGNTIYF.

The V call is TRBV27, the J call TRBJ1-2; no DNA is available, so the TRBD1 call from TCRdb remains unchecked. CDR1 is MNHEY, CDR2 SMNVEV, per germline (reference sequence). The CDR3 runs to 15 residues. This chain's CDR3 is CASSLAQGSNYGYTF.

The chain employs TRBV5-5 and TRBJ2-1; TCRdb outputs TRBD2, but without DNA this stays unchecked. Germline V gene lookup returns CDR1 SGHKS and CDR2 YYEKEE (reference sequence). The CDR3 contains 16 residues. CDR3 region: CASSPTGGSGYNEQFF.